The rows below give T cell receptor beta chains drawn from one sample of a study of blood T cell repertoires in COVID-19. Produced via immunoSEQ multiplex PCR; TCRdb's table is partial and in-frame only. Found here are 95,000 to 110,000 clones, around nine tenths of them singletons; the top ten hold over 1%. Sequencing input: peripheral blood. The source is a young woman with acute or convalescent COVID-19. The CDR3 runs from the conserved cysteine through the conserved F or W. A D gene is named only where the DNA matches it firmly. Size tells how often a clone was seen (once, few, many) or the class of an expanded clone, and some rows leave it out.

size: NA
J: TRBJ2-1
D: TRBD2
V: TRBV7-3
DNA: TGTGCCAGCAGCATTCTAGCGGGGGGACGGGAGCAGTTCTTC
CDR3: CASSILAGGREQFF

size: NA
J: TRBJ2-7
D: TRBD1
V: TRBV3-1/TRBV3-2
DNA: TGTGCCAGCACGGGACAGGGTGGCTACGAGCAGTACTTC
CDR3: CASTGQGGYEQYF

size: NA
J: TRBJ2-5
D: TRBD2
V: TRBV6-2/TRBV6-3
DNA: TGTGCCAGCAGCTATAGCGGGAAGTACCAAGAGACCCAGTACTTC
CDR3: CASSYSGKYQETQYF

size: NA
J: TRBJ1-2
D: NA
V: TRBV2
DNA: TGTGCCAGCAGGTTTTGGAGACAGCTCGTCTATGGCTACACCTTC
CDR3: CASRFWRQLVYGYTF

size: once
J: TRBJ2-7
D: NA
V: TRBV5-1
DNA: TGCGCCAGCAGCTTCGCAGGGGCCTACGAGCAGTACTTC
CDR3: CASSFAGAYEQYF

size: NA
J: TRBJ1-1
D: TRBD1
V: TRBV4-1
DNA: TGCGCCAGCAGCCAAGACTATTACCGGGACAGAAGGAACACTGAAGCTTTCTTT
CDR3: CASSQDYYRDRRNTEAFF

size: NA
J: TRBJ1-6
D: NA
V: TRBV12-3/TRBV12-4
DNA: TGTGCCAGCAGTACAAGTGAACATTCACCCCTCCACTTT
CDR3: CASSTSEHSPLHF

size: NA
J: TRBJ2-4
D: NA
V: TRBV13
DNA: TGTGCCAGCAGCTTAGCTGCCGGGGGGCCCTACAAAAACATTCAGTACTTC
CDR3: CASSLAAGGPYKNIQYF

size: NA
J: TRBJ2-7
D: TRBD2
V: TRBV24-1
DNA: TGTGCCACCAGTGAAACGGGACTAGCGGGAAGGGAGCAGTACTTC
CDR3: CATSETGLAGREQYF

size: NA
J: TRBJ1-6
D: TRBD1
V: TRBV19
DNA: TGTGCCAGTACCGACCAGGGGGCGAAAAATTCACCCCTCCACTTT
CDR3: CASTDQGAKNSPLHF

size: NA
J: TRBJ2-1
D: TRBD1
V: TRBV27
DNA: TGTGCCAGCAGTTTAGGCCAGGGGGCCGTATCTTACAATGAGCAGTTCTTC
CDR3: CASSLGQGAVSYNEQFF

size: NA
J: TRBJ2-1
D: NA
V: TRBV5-1
DNA: TGCGCCAGCAGCTTGGGGCCTCCCTTCGTGGTCAATGAGCAGTTCTTC
CDR3: CASSLGPPFVVNEQFF

size: few
J: TRBJ1-1
D: TRBD1
V: TRBV5-1
DNA: TGCGCCAGCAGCACCTTACCGGGACAGGGGGCGGGAGCTTTCTTT
CDR3: CASSTLPGQGAGAFF

size: NA
J: TRBJ2-7
D: NA
V: TRBV30
DNA: TGTGCCTGGAGTGCAGGCTGGCGCTCCAACCCTGGTCTCTTC
CDR3: CAWSAGWRSNPGLF

size: NA
J: TRBJ2-1
D: NA
V: TRBV29-1
DNA: TGCAGCTTAACCGGGAACGTAGATGAGCAGTTCTTC
CDR3: CSLTGNVDEQFF

size: NA
J: TRBJ1-3
D: NA
V: TRBV30
DNA: TGTGCCTGGAGTTCAGGCAGTTCCTCTGGAAACACCATATATTTT
CDR3: CAWSSGSSSGNTIYF

size: NA
J: TRBJ2-7
D: NA
V: TRBV9
DNA: TGTGCCAGCAGCCCCCGAACAGGGAACAACGAGCAGTACTTC
CDR3: CASSPRTGNNEQYF

size: NA
J: TRBJ1-3
D: NA
V: TRBV7-9
DNA: TGTGCCAGCAGCTCTCCCGACAGGTCCTCTGGAAACACCATATATTTT
CDR3: CASSSPDRSSGNTIYF

size: NA
J: TRBJ2-7
D: TRBD1
V: TRBV4-2
DNA: TGTGCCAGCAGCCAAGGGGACAGGGAGACAAACGAGCAGTACTTC
CDR3: CASSQGDRETNEQYF

size: once
J: TRBJ2-6
D: TRBD1
V: TRBV9
DNA: TGTGCCAGCAGCCTCCCCCGGGACAGAGCCCCCTCTGGGGCCAACGTCCTGACTTTC
CDR3: CASSLPRDRAPSGANVLTF

size: NA
J: TRBJ1-1
D: TRBD1
V: TRBV7-2
DNA: TGTGCCAGCAGCGCATGGGGGACAGGGCTATTGAACACTGAAGCTTTCTTT
CDR3: CASSAWGTGLLNTEAFF

size: NA
J: TRBJ2-2
D: NA
V: TRBV6-5
DNA: TGTGCCAGCACCCTTCTAGGGACAAGCGGGGAGCTGTTTTTT
CDR3: CASTLLGTSGELFF

size: NA
J: TRBJ2-5
D: TRBD1
V: TRBV11-3
DNA: TGTGCCAGCAGACCCGGGACAGGGAGTCGGGAGACCCAGTACTTC
CDR3: CASRPGTGSRETQYF

size: NA
J: TRBJ2-1
D: TRBD2
V: TRBV6-1
DNA: TGTGCCAGCATTGACCGGACTAGCGGGAGCCTCGAGATTTCGAACAATGAGCAGTTCTTC
CDR3: CASIDRTSGSLEISNNEQFF

size: NA
J: TRBJ2-7
D: TRBD2
V: TRBV5-1
DNA: TGCGCCAGCTCCCCGGGACTAGCGGGAGTTGCCTACGAGCAGTACTTC
CDR3: CASSPGLAGVAYEQYF

size: NA
J: TRBJ1-3
D: NA
V: TRBV28
DNA: TGTGCCAGCAGAGACGGGACACTCGCTGCGTTT
CDR3: CASRDGTLAAF

size: NA
J: TRBJ2-2
D: NA
V: TRBV6-4
DNA: TGTGCCAGCAGTGCGGGAGACACCGGGGAGCTGTTTTTT
CDR3: CASSAGDTGELFF

size: once
J: TRBJ1-6
D: NA
V: TRBV5-8
DNA: TGTGCCAGCTCAGAAGATAGGGGGGGTAATTCACCCCTCCACTTT
CDR3: CASSEDRGGNSPLHF

size: NA
J: TRBJ2-1
D: NA
V: TRBV3-1/TRBV3-2
DNA: TGTGCCAGCAGCCAAGAGGTAGCGTCCTACAATGAGCAGTTCTTC
CDR3: CASSQEVASYNEQFF

size: NA
J: TRBJ1-3
D: NA
V: TRBV29-1
DNA: TGCAGCGTTGAAGCAGGGGTCGAATCTGGAAACACCATATATTTT
CDR3: CSVEAGVESGNTIYF

size: NA
J: TRBJ1-6
D: TRBD1
V: TRBV5-5
DNA: TGTGCCAGCAGCTTGAACCAACCGGGACAGGCAAATTCACCCCTCCACTTT
CDR3: CASSLNQPGQANSPLHF

size: NA
J: TRBJ1-5
D: TRBD1
V: TRBV19
DNA: TGTGCCAGTAGTCTCCCAGGGGGCTATAGCAATCAGCCCCAGCATTTT
CDR3: CASSLPGGYSNQPQHF

size: NA
J: TRBJ1-1
D: NA
V: TRBV29-1
DNA: TGCAGCGCCGGGGGAGGGAACACTGAAGCTTTCTTT
CDR3: CSAGGGNTEAFF

size: NA
J: TRBJ2-2
D: TRBD1
V: TRBV6-5
DNA: TGTGCCAGCTGCCGGGACAGGGGAACTTGTTTAGAGCTGTTTTTT
CDR3: CASCRDRGTCLELFF

size: NA
J: TRBJ2-7
D: NA
V: TRBV29-1
DNA: TGCAGCGCTTGGGGGGGGGCCGTGCAGTACTTC
CDR3: CSAWGGAVQYF

size: NA
J: TRBJ2-7
D: TRBD1
V: TRBV10-3
DNA: TGTGCCATCAGGCCCGGGACAGGGGAGTACGAGCAGTACTTC
CDR3: CAIRPGTGEYEQYF

size: NA
J: TRBJ1-2
D: TRBD1
V: TRBV4-3
DNA: TGCGCCAGCAGCCAAGATCTAAGGACAGGGCGTGGCTACACCTTC
CDR3: CASSQDLRTGRGYTF

size: NA
J: TRBJ2-1
D: TRBD1
V: TRBV5-1
DNA: TGCGCCAGCAGCTTTCCAGGGGGCAATGAGCAGTTCTTC
CDR3: CASSFPGGNEQFF

size: NA
J: TRBJ2-1
D: TRBD2
V: TRBV4-2
DNA: TGTGCCAGCAGCCCCTCTAGCGGGAGCCATAAGGTGAGGTCCTACAATGAGCAGTTCTTC
CDR3: CASSPSSGSHKVRSYNEQFF

size: NA
J: TRBJ1-2
D: NA
V: TRBV6-4
DNA: TGTGCCAGCAGTGACTCTGGCCAGATCTATGGCTACACCTTC
CDR3: CASSDSGQIYGYTF

size: NA
J: TRBJ1-2
D: NA
V: TRBV30
DNA: TGTGCCTGGAGCATTAATCTAAACTATGGCTACACCTTC
CDR3: CAWSINLNYGYTF

size: NA
J: TRBJ2-1
D: TRBD1
V: TRBV6-2/TRBV6-3
DNA: TGTGCCAGCAGTTACTCGGGACAGACTGAGCAGTTCTTC
CDR3: CASSYSGQTEQFF

size: NA
J: TRBJ2-7
D: NA
V: TRBV14
DNA: TGTGCCAGCAGCCACCGCTATGGGGGACAAAACTCCTACGAGCAGTACTTC
CDR3: CASSHRYGGQNSYEQYF

size: NA
J: TRBJ1-4
D: NA
V: TRBV7-8
DNA: TGTGCCAGCAGCCCTCGGGGGGACTTGACTAATGAAAAACTGTTTTTT
CDR3: CASSPRGDLTNEKLFF

size: NA
J: TRBJ1-2
D: NA
V: TRBV5-5
DNA: TGTGCCAGCACCCCGACAACAAACTATGGCTACACCTTC
CDR3: CASTPTTNYGYTF

size: NA
J: TRBJ1-5
D: NA
V: TRBV12-5
DNA: TGTGCTAGTGGTTTGGGAGGTCAGCCCCAGCATTTT
CDR3: CASGLGGQPQHF

size: NA
J: TRBJ1-2
D: NA
V: TRBV23-1
DNA: TGCGCCAGCAGCCAAACCCACTCGGACTGCGGGCGGACTCTCGATGCTAACTATGGCTACACCTTC
CDR3: CASSQTHSDCGRTLDANYGYTF

size: NA
J: TRBJ2-2
D: TRBD1
V: TRBV7-3
DNA: TGTGCCAGCAGCCCCTCCGGGACAGGGGCCACCGGGGAGCTGTTTTTT
CDR3: CASSPSGTGATGELFF

size: NA
J: TRBJ1-2
D: NA
V: TRBV19
DNA: TGTGCCAGTAGTCTCCGCCAGGGCAACTATGGCTACACCTTC
CDR3: CASSLRQGNYGYTF

size: once
J: TRBJ2-7
D: TRBD2
V: TRBV7-2
DNA: TGTGCCAGCAGCCAGACTAGCGCCTACGAGCAGTACTTC
CDR3: CASSQTSAYEQYF

size: NA
J: TRBJ2-2
D: TRBD2
V: TRBV7-3
DNA: TGTGCCAGCAGCTTAGCGGGGGGCACCGGGGAGCTGTTTTTT
CDR3: CASSLAGGTGELFF

size: NA
J: TRBJ2-3
D: NA
V: TRBV9
DNA: TGTGCCAGCAGCGTAGTGGGGGGATCGGGGACAGATACGCAGTATTTT
CDR3: CASSVVGGSGTDTQYF

size: NA
J: TRBJ1-1
D: NA
V: TRBV2
DNA: TGTGCCAGCAGTGAAGCGCCGTCTTTCTCGGGGGAGGGTACTGAAGCTTTCTTT
CDR3: CASSEAPSFSGEGTEAFF

size: NA
J: TRBJ2-7
D: TRBD1
V: TRBV12-3/TRBV12-4
DNA: TGTGCCAGCAGCCCGGGACAGAACTACGAGCAGTACTTC
CDR3: CASSPGQNYEQYF

size: NA
J: TRBJ1-6
D: NA
V: TRBV4-1
DNA: TGCGCCAGCAGCCAAGAGAACGTCGGCTCCTATAATTCACCCCTCCACTTT
CDR3: CASSQENVGSYNSPLHF